A selection of T cell receptor beta chains follows, all from one sample in a study of chemoradiotherapy in HPV16-positive cancers. Sequenced by immunoSEQ multiplex PCR; TCRdb stores in-frame clones only, minus some. The sample carries roughly 25,000 clones, roughly 94% recorded once. This specimen was acquired from a patient who underwent chemoradiotherapy. The receptors stem from a human donor with HPV-associated anogenital cancer. The CDR3 runs from the conserved cysteine through the conserved F or W. Each record gives: V gene, J gene, CDR3 protein.

V gene: TRBV28
J gene: TRBJ2-5
CDR3 protein: CASSFNVRREGPETQYF

V gene: TRBV6-1
J gene: TRBJ2-7
CDR3 protein: CASSDQTRSEQYF

V gene: TRBV13
J gene: TRBJ2-3
CDR3 protein: CASSLSLAESLTDTQYF

V gene: TRBV19
J gene: TRBJ2-2
CDR3 protein: CASRPGQGVNTGELFF

V gene: TRBV5-5
J gene: TRBJ1-2
CDR3 protein: CASSSPGAFGYTF

V gene: TRBV5-1
J gene: TRBJ2-1
CDR3 protein: CASSSGLAGTISSYNEQFF

V gene: TRBV19
J gene: TRBJ1-4
CDR3 protein: CASSSQGNGEKLFF

V gene: TRBV27
J gene: TRBJ1-2
CDR3 protein: CASSSGTGSKALRGYTF

V gene: TRBV2
J gene: TRBJ2-7
CDR3 protein: CASSVSSGYEQYF

V gene: TRBV30
J gene: TRBJ1-6
CDR3 protein: CAWSGGDVNNSPLHF

V gene: TRBV9
J gene: TRBJ2-2
CDR3 protein: CASSVAGGNTGELFF